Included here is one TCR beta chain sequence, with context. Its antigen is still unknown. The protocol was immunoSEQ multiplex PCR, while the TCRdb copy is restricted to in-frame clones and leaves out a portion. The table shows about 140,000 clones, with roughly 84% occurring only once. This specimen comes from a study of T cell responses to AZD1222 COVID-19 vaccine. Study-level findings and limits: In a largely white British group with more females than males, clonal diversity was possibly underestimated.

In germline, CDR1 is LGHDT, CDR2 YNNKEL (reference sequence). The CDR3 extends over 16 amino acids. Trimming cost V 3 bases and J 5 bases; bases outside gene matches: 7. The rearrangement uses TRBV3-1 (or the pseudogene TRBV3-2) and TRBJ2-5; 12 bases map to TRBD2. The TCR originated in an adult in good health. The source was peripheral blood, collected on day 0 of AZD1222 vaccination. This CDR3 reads CASSHSGLAGLETQYF. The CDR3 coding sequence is TGTGCCAGCAGCCATTCCGGACTAGCGGGGCTCGAGACCCAGTACTTC.